A single sample is the source of the 3 T cell receptor beta chains below, sequenced in a study of T cells in Graves' hyperthyroidism and ophthalmopathy (dated by TCRdb to about 2019). Preparation of the library involved multiplex PCR. The instrument given in TCRdb is Illumina HiSeq 2000. The TCR beta CDR3 regions were amplified from RNA transcripts. A first-round RT-PCR of the TCR CDR3 used the HTBI primer set with the Qiagen OneStep RT-PCR kit. TCRdb ran its own pipeline on the public reads, namely fastp trimming at Q25 and MiXCR clone calling, and kept in-frame beta chains. Identical CDR3 protein sequences are pooled into one entry, listed with their most common genes and DNA. Counted in this sample were hundreds of thousands of distinct CDR3 sequences; approximately 14% of them appeared once. The ten top clones hold around 14% of the sample. Input material: blood. The receptors derive from a young man with Graves' ophthalmopathy.

The chain couples TRBV6-1 to TRBJ2-3; D uncertain. CDR3 size: 14 residues. Per germline, CDR1 MNHNS and CDR2 SASEGT. With 4 bases removed from V and 2 bases from J, the gap between germline ends came to 10 bases. In DNA form, the CDR3 reads TGTGCCAGCAGTGCGAGACAATCCACAGATACGCAGTATTTT. This gives the protein CASSARQSTDTQYF.

This clonotype was seen ten or more times. V gene TRBV5-1 combines with J gene TRBJ2-7; D is perhaps TRBD1 or TRBD2 (5 bases each). This CDR3 comprises 14 residues. Per the germline V gene, CDR1 is SGHRS and CDR2 is YFSETQ. V was trimmed by 5 bases and J by 2 bases, leaving 14 bases between them. The CDR3 loop reads CASSSRDRTYEQYF. CDR3 nucleotide sequence: TGCGCCAGCAGTTCCCGGGACCGAACCTACGAGCAGTACTTC.

This clonotype was recorded many times. J is TRBJ2-5 and V is TRBV12-3 or TRBV12-4; D possibly uses TRBD1 or TRBD2 (6 bases each). The V and J ends lost 8 bases and 5 bases respectively, with 15 bases between them. The CDR3 is 13 residues long. CDR3 nucleotide sequence: TGTGCCAGCCGCACGGGGGCGGTCGAGACCCAGTACTTC. Residues: CASRTGAVETQYF.